This T cell receptor (beta chain) comes out of a study of Ad26.COV2.S vaccination and SARS-CoV-2 variants. Study-level findings and limits: Substantial breadth was reportedly displayed by spike-specific CD8+ and CD4+ T cell responses after vaccination. Whether participants received vaccine or placebo, their non-spike TCR breadth was similar.

To note about this clone: Its cognate antigen is unknown.

The CDR3 runs to 11 residues. Noted treatment: 19 received Ad26.COV2.S at low or high dose, single or two shots; about five received placebo; per-sample allocation not given. It was on day 63 after the first vaccine or placebo injection that samples were taken. Profiling relied on immunoSEQ multiplex PCR, and the TCRdb table lists in-frame clones only, not all of them. The sample lists under 550,000 clones; approximately 92% were seen once. This TCR came from a person between 18 and 65 years old who received the Ad26.COV2.S COVID-19 vaccine or a placebo. Sequenced material: peripheral blood, taken in a trial of Ad26.COV2.S vaccine versus placebo. V is TRBV21-1 and J is TRBJ1-1; the table's D call, TRBD1, was not checked against the DNA. TRBV21-1 is reported as a pseudogene. CDR3: CASVGGPEAFF. The DNA of the CDR3 is TGTGCCAGCGTAGGGGGACCTGAAGCTTTCTTT.